Below, 6 T cell receptor beta chains from the same sample are listed, as sequenced in a study of cytomegalovirus exposure and HLA in healthy donors. PCR primers comprised 60 Vbeta and 13 Jbeta primers. Produced via immunoSEQ multiplex PCR; TCRdb's table is partial and in-frame only. The sample holds fewer than 150,000 clones, 70% seen once. Sequenced material: PBMCs. Receptor source: a woman aged 30 to 39 in good health and CMV-seronegative.

Here the CDR3 DNA reads TGTGCCAGCAGTGAAGCCTGGGGGCGAAGGGAGCTGTTTTTT. It encodes CASSEAWGRRELFF. This sequence joins TRBV6-1 and TRBJ2-2, with D perhaps TRBD1 (6 bases). This CDR3 has 14 amino acids. Germline CDR1 and CDR2: MNHNS and SASEGT. V gave up 0 bases and J gave up 9 bases, with 11 bases separating them.

V usage is TRBV2 and J usage is TRBJ1-5; possible D gene TRBD1, 6 bases. Germline V gives CDR1 SNHLY, CDR2 FYNNEI. V lost 7 bases, J lost 3 bases, and 10 bases lay in between. This CDR3 has 13 amino acids. As DNA, the CDR3 is TGTGCCAGCACGACAGGTTTCAATCAGCCCCAGCATTTT. Residues: CASTTGFNQPQHF.

V usage is TRBV2 and J usage is TRBJ2-1, with a possible D match to TRBD1 (5 bases). V dropped 2 bases and J dropped 8 bases, with 16 bases sitting between them. From germline, CDR1 is SNHLY and CDR2 FYNNEI. The CDR3 has 15 amino acids. The CDR3 DNA follows: TGTGCCAGCAGTGAAAGGCAGGGTTACCTCGATGAGCAGTTCTTC. It is translated as CASSERQGYLDEQFF.

This chain uses TRBV5-6 with TRBJ2-3; the D gene is possibly TRBD1 (6 bases). This CDR3 contains 14 residues. Germline lookup yields CDR1 SGHDT and CDR2 YYEEEE. Deletions cut 5 bases from V and 4 bases from J, with 14 bases between. This chain's CDR3 is CASRYRASPDTQYF. The CDR3 nucleotides are TGTGCCAGCAGGTACAGGGCTTCCCCAGATACGCAGTATTTT.

On this clone itself: An end of the junction differs from the germline gene, which may be a read error. CDR3: CASSQDEAEASF. The CDR3 DNA follows: TGTGCCAGCAGCCAAGATGAGGCTGAAGCTTCCTTT. The chain joins TRBV14 to TRBJ1-1; D is undetermined. From germline, CDR1 is SGHDN and CDR2 FVKESK. CDR3 length: 12 residues.

V is TRBV5-1 and J is TRBJ1-3, with TRBD1 as a possible D gene (5 bases). The CDR3 covers 15 residues. Trimming cost V 4 bases and J 0 bases, with 11 bases left between them. Germline V lookup: CDR1 SGHRS, CDR2 YFSETQ. DNA for the CDR3: TGCGCCAGCAGCCCGGACACGAGCTCTGGAAACACCATATATTTT. This encodes CASSPDTSSGNTIYF.